What follows describes a single T cell receptor beta chain. The antigen is not known. This same CDR3 is encoded by further DNA sequences in the sample. This sample is drawn from a study of shared clonotypes between healthy human individuals. At the level of the study: The study used three CD4 naive, three CD4 memory, two CD8 naive and one CD8 memory plate per donor. Study outcomes and limitations: A generally larger estimated richness was seen in naive subsets than in memory subsets. Since donors were few, the genetic and exposure-history diversity represented was limited.

Per the original methods: Filtering differed for immunoSEQ, which gave only junction sequences without quality scores. Profiling relied on immunoSEQ multiplex PCR, and the TCRdb table lists in-frame clones only, not all of them. That table furnishes V, J and clone size, whereas the DNA furnished D and trimming. This sample has 2 million to 2.5 million clones; over 90% occur once, and the top ten carry 0.39%. This CDR3 contains 12 residues. Trimming stripped 0 bases from V and 6 bases from J, with 5 bases between. Germline assignment: CDR1 SGDLS and CDR2 YYNGEE. The specimen sequenced was naive CD4+ T cells from PBMCs. Subset in this sample: CD45RA+ positively selected. This receptor was identified in a man younger than 35 in good health. Some clones in this sample may be carry-over from other donors' samples. The chain links TRBV9 to TRBJ2-3, with unresolved D. The CDR3 bases are TGTGCCAGCAGCGTAGGATCCGATACGCAGTATTTT. Encoded protein: CASSVGSDTQYF.